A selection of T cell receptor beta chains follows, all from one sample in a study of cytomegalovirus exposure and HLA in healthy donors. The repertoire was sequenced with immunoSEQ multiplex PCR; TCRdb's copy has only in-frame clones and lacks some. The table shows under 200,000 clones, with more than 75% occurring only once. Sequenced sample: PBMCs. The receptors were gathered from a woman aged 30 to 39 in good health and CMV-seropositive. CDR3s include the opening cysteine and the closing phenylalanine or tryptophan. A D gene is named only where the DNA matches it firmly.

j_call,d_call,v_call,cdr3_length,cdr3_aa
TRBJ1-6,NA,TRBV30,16,CAWSGYRGSYNSPLHF
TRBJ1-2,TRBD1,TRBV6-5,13,CASSLDRGYGYTF
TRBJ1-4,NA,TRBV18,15,CASSPPRATNEKLFF
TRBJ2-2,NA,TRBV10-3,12,CAIRGTTGELFF
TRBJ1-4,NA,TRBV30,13,CAWTRGINEKLFF
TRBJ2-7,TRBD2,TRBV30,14,CAWSEASGSYEQYF
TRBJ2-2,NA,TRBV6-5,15,CASSYSYDSSGELFF
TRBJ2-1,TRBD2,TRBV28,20,CASSPPAGTSGRARYNEQFF
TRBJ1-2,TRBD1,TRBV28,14,CASSLTGGNYGYTF
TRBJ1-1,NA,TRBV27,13,CASSLMGATEAFF
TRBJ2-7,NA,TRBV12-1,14,CASSVLALSYEQYF
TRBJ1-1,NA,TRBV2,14,CASKATGRNTEAFF
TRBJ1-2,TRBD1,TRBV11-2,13,CASSRDRALGYTF
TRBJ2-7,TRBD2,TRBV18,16,CASSPPSGDNSYEQYF
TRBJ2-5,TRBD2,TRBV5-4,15,CASSGLAGVGETQYF
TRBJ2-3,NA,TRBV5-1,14,CASGRDSATDTQYF
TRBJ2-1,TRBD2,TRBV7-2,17,CASSLFGISGEHNEQFF